These 8 T cell receptor beta chains were sequenced from one sample in a study of cytomegalovirus exposure and HLA in healthy donors. 13 Jbeta primers and 60 Vbeta primers were used for the PCR. Here immunoSEQ multiplex PCR was the method, and the copy in TCRdb shows in-frame clones only, minus some. The sample comprises some 180,000 clones, about 78% of which are singletons, and approximately 3% rests with the top ten. The sample taken for sequencing was PBMCs. Source of these receptors: a woman in her 30s in good health and CMV-seronegative.

The rearrangement joins TRBV6-6 to TRBJ2-3; D remains ambiguous. The CDR3 spans 13 residues. The V gene's germline CDR1 is MNHNY and CDR2 SVGAGI (reference sequence). V was trimmed by 1 base and J by 2 bases, leaving 4 bases between them. The CDR3 bases are TGTGCCAGCAGTTACTGGGCCACAGATACGCAGTATTTT. Amino acids: CASSYWATDTQYF.

This chain connects TRBV28 to TRBJ1-2; 7 bases align to TRBD1. Germline V gene lookup returns CDR1 MDHEN and CDR2 SYDVKM. CDR3 length equals 13 residues. V dropped 6 bases and J dropped 2; count of bases not matched to a gene: 3. CDR3 sequence: CASSRDRNYGYTF. CDR3 bases: TGTGCCAGCAGCCGGGACAGAAACTATGGCTACACCTTC.

The chain has TRBV5-1 and TRBJ2-1; D may be TRBD2 (5 bases). Germline V gives CDR1 SGHRS, CDR2 YFSETQ. Trimming left V 5 bases short and J 4 bases short, with 19 bases between. CDR3 length equals 16 residues. The CDR3 DNA is TGCGCCAGCAGTCCTTGGGCGGGTCTACCTTACAATGAGCAGTTCTTC. It encodes CASSPWAGLPYNEQFF.

The J gene is TRBJ2-1, the V gene TRBV6-5; 7 bases fit TRBD2. This CDR3 comprises 12 residues. CDR1 is MNHEY and CDR2 is SVGAGI in the germline V gene. V lost 8 bases to trimming and J lost 5 bases; unmatched junction nucleotides: 3. CDR3 in DNA: TGTGCCAGCGGACTAGGCGACAATGAGCAGTTCTTC. Protein product: CASGLGDNEQFF.

This chain uses TRBV7-8 with TRBJ2-7; 8 positions match TRBD2. The CDR3 has 14 residues. V lost 3 bases, J lost 3 bases, and 4 bases stayed unmatched. Germline-derived CDR1 and CDR2 are SGHVS and FQNEAQ. The CDR3 sequence: CASSLGGLVYEQYF. The CDR3 nucleotides are TGTGCCAGCAGCTTGGGGGGACTAGTCTACGAGCAGTACTTC.

The chain combines TRBV27 with TRBJ2-7; weak D call: TRBD1 (6 bases). Germline-derived CDR1 and CDR2 are MNHEY and SMNVEV (reference sequence). Trimming took 3 bases from V and 0 from J, leaving 9 bases between them. The CDR3 is 14 amino acids. CDR3 residues: CASSLRQVSYEQYF. DNA of the CDR3: TGTGCCAGCAGTTTGAGACAGGTCTCCTACGAGCAGTACTTC.

This clone showed up just a few times. CDR3 sequence reads: CASSQDAASGSYEQYF. The CDR3 bases are TGTGCCAGCAGCCAAGACGCGGCTAGCGGATCCTACGAGCAGTACTTC. The J gene is TRBJ2-7, the V gene TRBV4-2; 7 bases align to TRBD2. The CDR3 has 16 residues. J lost 1 base, V lost 0 bases, and 6 bases had no gene match. Germline CDR1 LGHNA, CDR2 YNFKEQ.

V usage is TRBV4-2 and J usage is TRBJ1-2; perhaps TRBD1 as D (5 bases). CDR1 LGHNA and CDR2 YNFKEQ come from the germline V gene. Trimming cost V 5 bases and J 3 bases, with 13 bases left between them. This CDR3 has 14 amino acids. Here the CDR3 reads CASSTKDRDYGYTF. CDR3 coding DNA: TGTGCCAGCAGCACCAAAGACAGAGACTATGGCTACACCTTC.